These T cell receptor beta chains were read from a single sample in a study of OX40 agonist ivuxolimab in advanced cancers. TCRdb's table, derived via immunoSEQ multiplex PCR, lists solely in-frame clones and lacks some. Altogether tens of thousands of clones are present, around four fifths being singletons, with the ten largest covering approximately 2.8%. The sample was CD4+ or CD8+ T cells sorted from blood, taken in a trial of the OX40 agonist ivuxolimab. The receptors were gathered from an adult with an advanced solid tumor such as melanoma, head and neck, liver or kidney cancer. Each CDR3 is given with its conserved first and last residue. D genes are given only for firm matches. Where a row states a size, it is once, few, many or the class of an expanded clone; other rows omit it.

V gene	D gene	J gene	clone size	CDR3 protein	CDR3 DNA
TRBV7-2	TRBD1	TRBJ1-1	NA	CASSALGQGAVNTEAFF	TGTGCCAGCAGCGCTCTCGGGCAGGGGGCAGTGAACACTGAAGCTTTCTTT
TRBV6-5	NA	TRBJ2-5	NA	CASSYSMSRGQETQYF	TGTGCCAGCAGTTACTCGATGTCCCGCGGGCAGGAGACCCAGTACTTC
TRBV21-1	NA	TRBJ2-1	NA	CASSSDWMKLGTSGTSPYNEQFF	TGTGCCAGCAGCAGTGACTGGATGAAACTTGGGACTAGCGGAACTAGTCCCTACAATGAGCAGTTCTTC
TRBV9	NA	TRBJ1-1	NA	CASSVGSTMNTEAFF	TGTGCCAGCAGCGTAGGGTCAACTATGAACACTGAAGCTTTCTTT
TRBV27	TRBD1	TRBJ1-1	few	CASSALQGSRAFF	TGTGCCAGCAGTGCGCTACAGGGGAGTAGGGCTTTCTTT
TRBV4-1	NA	TRBJ2-2	NA	CASSQGPLPGTGELFF	TGCGCCAGCAGCCAAGGTCCCCTTCCGGGCACCGGGGAGCTGTTTTTT
TRBV15	TRBD1	TRBJ1-4	NA	CATSRPPTGLTEKLFF	TGTGCCACCAGCAGACCACCGACAGGGTTAACAGAAAAACTGTTTTTT
TRBV2	NA	TRBJ2-1	NA	CASSESYNEQFF	TGTGCCAGCTCCGAATCCTACAATGAGCAGTTCTTC
TRBV18	TRBD1	TRBJ1-2	NA	CASSPRLGTDNYGYTF	TGTGCCAGCTCACCAAGGTTGGGGACAGATAACTATGGCTACACCTTC
TRBV6-5	TRBD1	TRBJ1-5	NA	CASSLDRGNAQPQHF	TGTGCCAGCAGCCTTGACAGGGGCAATGCTCAGCCCCAGCATTTT
TRBV6-5	TRBD1	TRBJ1-2	NA	CASTLGTGYGYTF	TGTGCCAGCACTTTAGGGACAGGGTATGGCTACACCTTC
TRBV7-3	TRBD2	TRBJ2-1	NA	CASSFTSGRYNEQFF	TGTGCCAGCAGCTTTACTAGCGGGAGATACAATGAGCAGTTCTTC
TRBV5-4	NA	TRBJ1-4	NA	CASSLWEGPATNEKLFF	TGTGCCAGCAGCTTGTGGGAAGGCCCTGCAACTAATGAAAAACTGTTTTTT
TRBV4-3	NA	TRBJ2-2	NA	CASSQAGGNTGELFF	TGCGCCAGCAGCCAAGCGGGGGGCAACACCGGGGAGCTGTTTTTT
TRBV6-6	NA	TRBJ1-2	NA	CASSYRQKYGYTF	TGTGCCAGCAGTTACAGACAGAAGTATGGCTACACCTTC